This T cell receptor (beta chain) was recorded in a study of identical twins. Using its own MiXCR run on the 5' RACE reads, TCRdb lists one record per CDR3 protein. The data hold 500,000 or so distinct CDR3 sequences, with around 15% observed a single time. This clonotype was picked up a small number of times. Its specificity is not known. Study-wide results and limits: A lower insertion count was a feature of abundant cord blood beta clonotypes, with no such feature in memory repertoires. Monozygotic twin pairs showed more out-of-frame TCR alpha sharing than models estimated.

This sample was also put to use in a study of yellow fever vaccine responses in identical twins.

This sequence was found in a woman aged 18-29 years in good health. Material for sequencing was CD4+ T cells sorted from blood.

The CDR3 reads CSAGDRASNQPQHF. As DNA, the CDR3 is TGCAGTGCGGGGGACAGGGCTAGCAATCAGCCCCAGCATTTT. The V call is TRBV20-1, the J call TRBJ1-5, with 9 bases that match TRBD1. The CDR3 has 14 residues. Germline trimming cut 6 bases from V and 0 bases from J; bases unmatched to any gene: 3. From germline, CDR1 is DFQATT and CDR2 SNEGSKA (reference sequence).